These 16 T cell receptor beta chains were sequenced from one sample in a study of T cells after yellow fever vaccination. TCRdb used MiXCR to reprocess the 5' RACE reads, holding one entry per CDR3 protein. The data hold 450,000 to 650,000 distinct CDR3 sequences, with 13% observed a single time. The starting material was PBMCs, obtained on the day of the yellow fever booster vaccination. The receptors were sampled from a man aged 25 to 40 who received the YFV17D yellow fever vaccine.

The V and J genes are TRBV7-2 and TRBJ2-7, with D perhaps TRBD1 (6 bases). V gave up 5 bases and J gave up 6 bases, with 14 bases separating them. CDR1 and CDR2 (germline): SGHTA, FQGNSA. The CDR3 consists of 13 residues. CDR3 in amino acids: CASSRGSSSEQYF. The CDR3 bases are TGTGCCAGCAGCAGGGGGTCTAGCTCCGAGCAGTACTTC.

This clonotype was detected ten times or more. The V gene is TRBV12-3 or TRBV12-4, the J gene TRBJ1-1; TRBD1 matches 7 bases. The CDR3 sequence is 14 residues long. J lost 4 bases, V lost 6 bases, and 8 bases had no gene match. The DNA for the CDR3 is TGTGCCAGCAGAGCATGGGACAGCCCCACTGAAGCTTTCTTT. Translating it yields CASRAWDSPTEAFF.

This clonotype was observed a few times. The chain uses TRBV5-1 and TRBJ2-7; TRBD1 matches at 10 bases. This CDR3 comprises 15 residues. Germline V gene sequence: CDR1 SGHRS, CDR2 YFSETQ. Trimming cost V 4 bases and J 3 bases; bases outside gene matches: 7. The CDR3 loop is CASSADRGSYYEQYF. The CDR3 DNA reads TGCGCCAGCAGCGCGGACAGGGGGAGCTACTACGAGCAGTACTTC.

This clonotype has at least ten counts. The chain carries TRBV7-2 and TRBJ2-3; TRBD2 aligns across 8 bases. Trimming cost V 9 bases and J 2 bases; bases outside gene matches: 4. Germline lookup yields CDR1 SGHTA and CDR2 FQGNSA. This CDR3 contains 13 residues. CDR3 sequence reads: CASNSGITDTQYF. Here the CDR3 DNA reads TGTGCCAGTAATAGCGGGATCACAGATACGCAGTATTTT.

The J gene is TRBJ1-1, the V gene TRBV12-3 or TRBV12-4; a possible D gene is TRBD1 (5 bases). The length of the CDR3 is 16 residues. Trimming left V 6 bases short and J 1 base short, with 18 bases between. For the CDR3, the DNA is TGTGCCAGCAGCCTCGACAGTCCCTTCCCGAACACTGAAGCTTTCTTT. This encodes CASSLDSPFPNTEAFF.

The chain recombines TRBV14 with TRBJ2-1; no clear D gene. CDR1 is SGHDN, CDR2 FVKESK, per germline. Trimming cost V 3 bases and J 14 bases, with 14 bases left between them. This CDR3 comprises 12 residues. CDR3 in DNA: TGTGCCAGCAGCCAGTCCGCAGCCGAGGAGTTCTTC. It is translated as CASSQSAAEEFF.

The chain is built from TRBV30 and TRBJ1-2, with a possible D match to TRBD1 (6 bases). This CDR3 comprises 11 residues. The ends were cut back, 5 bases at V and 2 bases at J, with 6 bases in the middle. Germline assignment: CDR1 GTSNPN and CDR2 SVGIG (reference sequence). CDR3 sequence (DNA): TGTGCCTGGGGACAGAACTATGGCTACACCTTC. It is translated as CAWGQNYGYTF.

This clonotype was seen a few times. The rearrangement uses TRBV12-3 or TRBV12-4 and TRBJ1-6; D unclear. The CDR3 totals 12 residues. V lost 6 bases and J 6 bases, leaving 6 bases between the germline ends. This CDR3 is CASSSSNSPLHF. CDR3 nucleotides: TGTGCCAGCAGCAGCAGTAATTCACCCCTCCACTTT.

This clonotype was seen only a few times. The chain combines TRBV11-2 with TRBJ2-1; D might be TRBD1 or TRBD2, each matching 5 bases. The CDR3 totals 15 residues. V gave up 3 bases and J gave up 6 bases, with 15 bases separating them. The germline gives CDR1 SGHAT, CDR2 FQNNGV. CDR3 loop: CASSFTGLGTNEQFF. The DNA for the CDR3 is TGTGCCAGCAGCTTCACCGGGCTCGGGACCAATGAGCAGTTCTTC.

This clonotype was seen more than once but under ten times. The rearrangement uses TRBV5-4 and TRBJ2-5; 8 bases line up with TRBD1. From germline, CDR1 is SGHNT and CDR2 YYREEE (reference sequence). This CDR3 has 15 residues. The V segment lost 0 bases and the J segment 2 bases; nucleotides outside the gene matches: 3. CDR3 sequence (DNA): TGTGCCAGCAGCTTGGCAGGGGGCAAGCAAGAGACCCAGTACTTC. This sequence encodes CASSLAGGKQETQYF.

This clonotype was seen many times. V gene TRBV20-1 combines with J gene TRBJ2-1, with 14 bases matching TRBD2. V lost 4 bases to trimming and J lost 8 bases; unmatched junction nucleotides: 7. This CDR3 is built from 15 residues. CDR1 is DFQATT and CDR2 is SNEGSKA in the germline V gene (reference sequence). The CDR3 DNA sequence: TGCAGTGCTATTCGACTAGCGGGAGGGAAGGATGAGCAGTTCTTC. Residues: CSAIRLAGGKDEQFF.

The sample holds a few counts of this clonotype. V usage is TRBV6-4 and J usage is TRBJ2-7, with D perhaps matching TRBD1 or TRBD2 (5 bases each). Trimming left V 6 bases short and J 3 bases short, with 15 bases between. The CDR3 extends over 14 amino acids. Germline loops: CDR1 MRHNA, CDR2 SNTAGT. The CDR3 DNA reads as TGTGCCAGCAGGGGGCCCGGGAAACACTACGAGCAGTACTTC. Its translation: CASRGPGKHYEQYF.

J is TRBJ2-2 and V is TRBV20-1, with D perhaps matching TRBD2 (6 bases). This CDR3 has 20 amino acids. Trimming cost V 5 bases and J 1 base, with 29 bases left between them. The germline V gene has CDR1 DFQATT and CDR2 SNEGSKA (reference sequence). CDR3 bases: TGCAGTGCTGCCCAGTCGGGAGCGGGCCCAGATCAATTGAACACCGGGGAGCTGTTTTTT. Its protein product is CSAAQSGAGPDQLNTGELFF.

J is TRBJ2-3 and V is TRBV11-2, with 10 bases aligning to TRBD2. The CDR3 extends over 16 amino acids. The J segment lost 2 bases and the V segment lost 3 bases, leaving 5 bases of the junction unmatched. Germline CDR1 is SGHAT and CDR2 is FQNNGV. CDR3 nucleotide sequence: TGTGCCAGCAGCTTGTCTAGCGGGAGCTACACAGATACGCAGTATTTT. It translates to CASSLSSGSYTDTQYF.

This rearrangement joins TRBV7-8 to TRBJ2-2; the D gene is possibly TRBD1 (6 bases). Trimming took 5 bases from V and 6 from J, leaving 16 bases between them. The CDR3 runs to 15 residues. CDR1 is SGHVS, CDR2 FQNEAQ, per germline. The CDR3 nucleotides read TGTGCCAGCAGCCCAGGGGATTCAAAGGCCGGGGAGCTGTTTTTT. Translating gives CASSPGDSKAGELFF.

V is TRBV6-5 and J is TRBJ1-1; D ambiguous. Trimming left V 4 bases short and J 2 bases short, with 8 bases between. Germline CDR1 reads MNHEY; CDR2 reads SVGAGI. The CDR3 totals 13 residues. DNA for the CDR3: TGTGCCAGCAGTTCCCAGTTTAACACTGAAGCTTTCTTT. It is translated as CASSSQFNTEAFF.